This TCR beta chain came from a study of T cell changes during pregnancy in multiple sclerosis. The CDR3 has 13 amino acids. Germline lookup yields CDR1 GTSNPN and CDR2 SVGIG (reference sequence). V lost 0 bases, J lost 4 bases, and 7 bases lay in between. Measured with immunoSEQ multiplex PCR; TCRdb has only the in-frame clones, and not every one. The sample comprises tens of thousands of clones, approximately 89% of which are singletons, and approximately 0.9% rests with the top ten. The sequenced sample was peripheral blood, obtained before pregnancy. The chain recombines TRBV30 with TRBJ1-5; D is possibly TRBD1 (5 bases). The sequence was collected from a female donor with multiple sclerosis, enrolled in a pregnancy study. The CDR3 bases are TGTGCCTGGAGTGTACGGGGGAATCAGCCCCAGCATTTT. Amino acid sequence: CAWSVRGNQPQHF.